The entry that follows covers one TCR beta chain sequence. This record belongs to a study of shared clonotypes between healthy human individuals. Deletions cut 6 bases from V and 0 bases from J, with 9 bases between. Per the germline V gene, CDR1 is SGHTA and CDR2 is FQGNSA. The CDR3 sequence is 15 residues long. The naive CD8 fraction comprised CD45RO-negative cells positively selected for CCR7 and excluded terminally differentiated effector memory CD45RA+ cells. The assay was immunoSEQ multiplex PCR, and TCRdb's table has in-frame clones only and misses some. The sample lists over 2 million clones, approximately 95% occurring once.

J is TRBJ2-6 and V is TRBV7-2; D unclear. The origin of this receptor is a man younger than 35 in good health. Source material: naive CD8+ T cells sorted from blood. DNA of the CDR3: TGTGCCAGCAGTACCATCCCCTCTGGGGCCAACGTCCTGACTTTC. This encodes CASSTIPSGANVLTF.